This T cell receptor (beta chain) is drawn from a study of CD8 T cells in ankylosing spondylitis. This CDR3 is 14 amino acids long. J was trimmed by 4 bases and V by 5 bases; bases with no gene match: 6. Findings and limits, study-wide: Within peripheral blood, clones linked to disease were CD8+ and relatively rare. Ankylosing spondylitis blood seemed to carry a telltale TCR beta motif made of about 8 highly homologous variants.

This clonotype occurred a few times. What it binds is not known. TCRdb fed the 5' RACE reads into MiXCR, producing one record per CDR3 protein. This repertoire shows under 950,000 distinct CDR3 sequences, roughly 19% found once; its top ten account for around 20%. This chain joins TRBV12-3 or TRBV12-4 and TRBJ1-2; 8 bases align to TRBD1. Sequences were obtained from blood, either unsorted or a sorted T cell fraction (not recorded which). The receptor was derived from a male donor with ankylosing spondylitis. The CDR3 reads CASSTLGQGYGYTF. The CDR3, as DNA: TGTGCCAGCAGTACCCTCGGACAGGGCTATGGCTACACCTTC.